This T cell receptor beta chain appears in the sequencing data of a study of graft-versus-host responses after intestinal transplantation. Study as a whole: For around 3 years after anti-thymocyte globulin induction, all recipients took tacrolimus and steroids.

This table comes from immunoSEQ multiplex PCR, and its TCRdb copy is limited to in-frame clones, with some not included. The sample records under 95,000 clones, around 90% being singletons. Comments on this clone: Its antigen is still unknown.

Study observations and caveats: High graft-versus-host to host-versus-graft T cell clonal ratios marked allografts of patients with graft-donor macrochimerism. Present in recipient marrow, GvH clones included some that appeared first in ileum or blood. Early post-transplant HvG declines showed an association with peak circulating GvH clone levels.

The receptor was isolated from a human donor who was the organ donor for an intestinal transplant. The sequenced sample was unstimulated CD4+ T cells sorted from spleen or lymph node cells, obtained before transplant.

CDR3 protein: CASSLRTSGSKGKQFF. In DNA, the CDR3 is TGTGCCAGCAGCCTAAGGACTAGCGGGAGTAAGGGAAAGCAGTTCTTC. The rearrangement joins TRBV5-6 to TRBJ2-1; 13 bases are shared with TRBD2. Germline V gene sequence: CDR1 SGHDT, CDR2 YYEEEE. The CDR3 contains 16 residues. V shed 4 bases, J shed 11 bases, and the junction held 12 bases outside the gene matches.